What follows are 7 T cell receptor beta chains derived from one specimen sequenced in a study of blood T cell repertoires in COVID-19 (dated by TCRdb to 2020 to 2022). To prepare the library, the immunoSEQ multiplex PCR assay was applied. Not all clones reach the TCRdb copy of this immuneACCESS table, which keeps in-frame sequences only. Checked studies attribute under half of the gap to unresolved V genes and leave the rest unexplained. The sample table holds approximately 130,000 clones, of which under 90% were seen once. 3.9% of the sample is taken by the ten largest. Sequencing was performed on peripheral blood. All receptors come from a man between 60 and 70 years old with acute or convalescent COVID-19.

The chain recombines TRBV4-3 with TRBJ2-2, with D perhaps TRBD1 (5 bases). The length of the CDR3 is 14 residues. CDR1 and CDR2 (germline): LGHNA, YSLEER. Trimming cost V 0 bases and J 5 bases, with 7 bases left between them. This CDR3 reads CASSQDSGTGELFF. DNA for the CDR3: TGCGCCAGCAGCCAAGACTCAGGGACCGGGGAGCTGTTTTTT.

The V call is TRBV27, the J call TRBJ2-7; 13 bases align to TRBD2. V lost 0 bases and J lost 6; bases outside the gene matches: 8. From germline, CDR1 is MNHEY and CDR2 SMNVEV (reference sequence). CDR3 size: 17 residues. The CDR3 bases are TGTGCCAGCAGTTTATCACTAGCGGGAGGGCCCCCCCTCGAGCAGTACTTC. Translating it yields CASSLSLAGGPPLEQYF.

This sequence joins TRBV28 and TRBJ1-1, with D unclear. The CDR3 has 11 residues. Germline-derived CDR1 and CDR2 are MDHEN and SYDVKM. The germline V and J ends were trimmed by 4 bases and 6 bases, with 6 bases remaining between them. This CDR3 reads CASSSPAEAFF. In nucleotides, the CDR3 is TGTGCCAGCAGTTCCCCGGCTGAAGCTTTCTTT.

V gene TRBV28 combines with J gene TRBJ1-4; D gene ambiguous. The germline V gene has CDR1 MDHEN and CDR2 SYDVKM. This CDR3 spans 17 amino acids. Trimming shortened V by 6 bases and J by 5 bases, and 22 bases separated the two germline ends. CDR3 DNA: TGTGCCAGCAGCCTGAGGACTGTCCTCGAGATAAATGAAAAACTGTTTTTT. Translation: CASSLRTVLEINEKLFF.

V and J are TRBV2 and TRBJ1-4; 9 bases map to TRBD1. This CDR3 spans 14 amino acids. The germline CDR1 and CDR2 sequences are SNHLY and FYNNEI. The V gene end was trimmed by 8 bases and the J gene end by 6 bases; junction bases not matched to a gene: 7. The CDR3 sequence is CASGVTGGDEKLFF. The DNA of the CDR3 is TGTGCCAGCGGAGTGACAGGGGGTGATGAAAAACTGTTTTTT.

The rearrangement uses TRBV19 and TRBJ2-3; TRBD2 might be the D (6 bases). V shed 5 bases and J shed 4 bases, with 10 bases lying between them. The CDR3 contains 13 residues. CDR1 LNHDA and CDR2 SQIVND come from the germline V gene (reference sequence). In DNA, the CDR3 is TGTGCCAGTAGTGGAGGGGTCTCAGATACGCAGTATTTT. Protein: CASSGGVSDTQYF.

The rearrangement links TRBV9 to TRBJ2-6; weak D call: TRBD1 (6 bases). The V end lost 3 bases, the J end lost 1 base, and 11 bases lay between the germline ends. CDR3 size: 16 residues. Germline CDR1 reads SGDLS; CDR2 reads YYNGEE. CDR3 sequence (DNA): TGTGCCAGCAGCGCGGACAGTTCTTCTGGGGCCAACGTCCTGACTTTC. Translating it yields CASSADSSSGANVLTF.